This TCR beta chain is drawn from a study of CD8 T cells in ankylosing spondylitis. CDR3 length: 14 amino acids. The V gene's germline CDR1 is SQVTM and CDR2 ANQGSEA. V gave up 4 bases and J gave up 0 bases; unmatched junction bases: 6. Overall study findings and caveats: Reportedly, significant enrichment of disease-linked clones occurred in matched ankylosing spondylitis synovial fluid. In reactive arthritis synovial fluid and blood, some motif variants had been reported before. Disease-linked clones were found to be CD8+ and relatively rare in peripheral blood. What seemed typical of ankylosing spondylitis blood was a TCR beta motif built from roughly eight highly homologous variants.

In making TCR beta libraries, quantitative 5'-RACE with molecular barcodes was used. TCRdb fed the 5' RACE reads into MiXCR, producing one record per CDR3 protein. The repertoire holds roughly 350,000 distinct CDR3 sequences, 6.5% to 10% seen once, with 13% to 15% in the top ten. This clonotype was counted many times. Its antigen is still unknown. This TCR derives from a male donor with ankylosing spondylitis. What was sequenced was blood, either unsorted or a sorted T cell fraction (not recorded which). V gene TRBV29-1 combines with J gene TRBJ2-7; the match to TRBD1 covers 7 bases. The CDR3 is CSVGLTGASYEQYF. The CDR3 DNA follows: TGCAGCGTTGGCTTAACAGGGGCCTCCTACGAGCAGTACTTC.